This is a list of T cell receptor beta chains from one sample in a study of blood T cell repertoires in COVID-19. Clones were sequenced by immunoSEQ multiplex PCR, and TCRdb holds only the in-frame ones, with some missing. The data hold 84,000 or so clones, with 80% observed a single time. The sample comprised peripheral blood. The receptors here all came from a woman aged 80 or over with acute or convalescent COVID-19. The CDR3 runs from the conserved cysteine through the conserved F or W.

TRBV4-1,TRBJ2-7,CASSQDWGTGGTYEQYF
TRBV6-5,TRBJ2-1,CASSPQSGYRQFF
TRBV19,TRBJ1-2,CASSRLTGESYGYTF
TRBV9,TRBJ2-5,CASSARTGAQETQYF
TRBV19,TRBJ2-3,CASRKEQGVSTDTQYF
TRBV27,TRBJ1-1,CASSTGVDTEAFF
TRBV19,TRBJ2-7,CASTTSGATYEQYF
TRBV6-5,TRBJ1-4,CASRGTRTNEKLFF
TRBV7-2,TRBJ2-2,CASRPSRTGELFF
TRBV5-1,TRBJ2-2,CASHERGSANTGELFF
TRBV5-1,TRBJ1-1,CASSLGWGGMNTEAFF
TRBV7-2,TRBJ2-3,CASSYPGLAGLSTDTQYF
TRBV19,TRBJ2-6,CASSIGRLSGANVLTF
TRBV9,TRBJ2-1,CASSATRGASNNEQFF
TRBV29-1,TRBJ2-7,CSVVGQGFSEQYF
TRBV11-2,TRBJ2-3,CASSSAGPGTDTQYF
TRBV5-1,TRBJ2-3,CASSLLGGTDTQYF
TRBV14,TRBJ1-1,CASSPQARGYGDTEAFF
TRBV10-3,TRBJ2-1,CASSGVGEQFF
TRBV12-3/TRBV12-4,TRBJ2-1,CASGTGGRNEQFF
TRBV2,TRBJ2-1,CASSGTSRYNEQFF
TRBV5-4,TRBJ1-2,CASSPRGPPGYTF
TRBV7-6,TRBJ2-2,CASSLARRGTGELFF
TRBV6-6,TRBJ2-7,CASSYDGSSEQYF
TRBV30,TRBJ1-4,CAWSVQGGKLFF
TRBV18,TRBJ1-2,CASSPGRNDYGYTF
TRBV19,TRBJ1-1,CASSINVGGPNTEAFF
TRBV21-1,TRBJ2-2,CASSKADAPRELAGGLTGELFF
TRBV10-3,TRBJ2-5,CAISEGHPQETQYF
TRBV4-2,TRBJ2-7,CASSQDLKGAGYEQYF